Listed below are T cell receptor beta chains from one sample, sequenced in a study of shared clonotypes between healthy human individuals. Produced via immunoSEQ multiplex PCR; TCRdb's table is partial and in-frame only. Of around 700,000 clones listed, around 67% are singletons. Sequencing was carried out using memory CD4+ T cells sorted from blood. These receptors were taken from a woman aged 25 to 45 in good health. CDR3s include the opening cysteine and the closing phenylalanine or tryptophan. Fields, in order: V gene, J gene, CDR3 protein.

TRBV11-2	TRBJ1-1	CASAPQRDTEAFF
TRBV19	TRBJ2-1	CASSIELAGGRNEQFF
TRBV7-3	TRBJ1-1	CASSLSGGREAFF
TRBV18	TRBJ2-5	CASSLGAGEETQYF
TRBV11-2	TRBJ2-3	CASSSPFRRVSTDTQYF
TRBV6-1	TRBJ2-7	CASSENSRESEQYF
TRBV6-1	TRBJ1-5	CASSRGFNQPQHF
TRBV6-5	TRBJ2-2	CASSYSGATGELFF
TRBV5-1	TRBJ2-1	CASSLDNALYNEQFF
TRBV7-2	TRBJ1-1	CASSPSGTGNTEAFF
TRBV9	TRBJ2-1	CASSVDTISYNEQFF
TRBV27	TRBJ1-2	CASTSPGGAYGYTF
TRBV28	TRBJ1-4	CASRGPTATNEKLFF
TRBV7-2	TRBJ2-4	CASSLWQRVDGNIQYF
TRBV4-1	TRBJ1-5	CASSQVLTAGNQPQHF
TRBV2	TRBJ1-1	CASSPRPEAFF
TRBV5-1	TRBJ1-2	CASSLTGLKDGYTF
TRBV6-1	TRBJ2-5	CASYPRAREETQYF
TRBV9	TRBJ2-1	CASSAPGRGQFF
TRBV15	TRBJ1-1	CATSRRSGGVDTEAFF
TRBV14	TRBJ2-5	CASSPRTSGHSQETQYF